Given below is one T cell receptor (beta chain) in context. The data stem from a study of blood T cells in healthy people across ages. Through a sample-barcoded 5' primer and a J-beta primer mix, a second PCR was run for roughly 6 to 11 cycles. TCRdb reanalysed the 5' RACE reads using MiXCR and keeps one entry per CDR3 protein. The data show approximately 800,000 distinct CDR3 sequences, over 45% seen once. The sequencing sample was made of blood. The source of this sequence is a man aged 25 to 45 in good health.

The CDR3 sequence: CASSSLRGDYNEQFF. The CDR3 bases are TGCGCCAGCAGCTCACTGCGCGGCGACTACAATGAGCAGTTCTTC. J is TRBJ2-1 and V is TRBV4-3, with no clear D. V lost 5 bases to trimming and J lost 3 bases, with 14 bases between them. CDR3 length: 15 amino acids. The germline V gene encodes CDR1 LGHNA and CDR2 YSLEER.